This section outlines one TCR beta chain sequence together with its context. The data were taken from a study of blood T cell repertoires in COVID-19. Grouping used clinical history reported by participants in a survey and questionnaire. Profiled with immunoSEQ multiplex PCR; TCRdb holds only in-frame clones, not every one. The sample shows more than 150,000 clones, more than 75% of them seen only once. Sequenced input: PBMCs or T cells enriched from blood (not recorded which). The clonotype was recovered from a man in his fifties or sixties who had been exposed to COVID-19.

This CDR3 is CASRSGTGGLYSNQPQHF. The CDR3 nucleotides read TGTGCCAGCAGGTCCGGGACAGGGGGTCTATATAGCAATCAGCCCCAGCATTTT. The chain carries TRBV28 and TRBJ1-5, with 11 bases lining up with TRBD1. The J segment lost 0 bases and the V segment lost 6 bases, leaving 10 bases of the junction unmatched. Germline CDR1 reads MDHEN; CDR2 reads SYDVKM. The length of the CDR3 is 18 residues.